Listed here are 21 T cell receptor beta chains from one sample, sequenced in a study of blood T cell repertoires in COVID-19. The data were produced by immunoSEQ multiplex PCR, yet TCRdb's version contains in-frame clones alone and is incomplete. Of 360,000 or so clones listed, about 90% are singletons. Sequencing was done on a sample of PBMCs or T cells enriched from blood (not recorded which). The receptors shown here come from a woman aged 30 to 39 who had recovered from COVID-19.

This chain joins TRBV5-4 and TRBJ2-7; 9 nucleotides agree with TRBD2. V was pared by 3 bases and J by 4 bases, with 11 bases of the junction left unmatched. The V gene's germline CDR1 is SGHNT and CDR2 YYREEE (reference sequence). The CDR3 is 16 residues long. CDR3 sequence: CASSSAGGALSYEQYF. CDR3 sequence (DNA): TGTGCCAGCAGCTCGGCGGGGGGGGCACTCTCGTACGAGCAGTACTTC.

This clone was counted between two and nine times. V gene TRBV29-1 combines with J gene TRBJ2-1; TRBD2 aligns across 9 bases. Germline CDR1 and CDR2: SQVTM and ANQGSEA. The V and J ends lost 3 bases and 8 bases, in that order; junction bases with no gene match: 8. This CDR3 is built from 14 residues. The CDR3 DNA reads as TGCAGCGTTGAGCGGGAGGGCCTCTGGGATGAGCAGTTCTTC. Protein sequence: CSVEREGLWDEQFF.

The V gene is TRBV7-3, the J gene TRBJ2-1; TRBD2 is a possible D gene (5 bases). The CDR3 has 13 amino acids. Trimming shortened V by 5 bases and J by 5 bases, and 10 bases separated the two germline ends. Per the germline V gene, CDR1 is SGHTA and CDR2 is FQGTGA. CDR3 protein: CASSDKLDNEQFF. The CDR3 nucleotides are TGTGCCAGCAGCGACAAACTAGACAATGAGCAGTTCTTC.

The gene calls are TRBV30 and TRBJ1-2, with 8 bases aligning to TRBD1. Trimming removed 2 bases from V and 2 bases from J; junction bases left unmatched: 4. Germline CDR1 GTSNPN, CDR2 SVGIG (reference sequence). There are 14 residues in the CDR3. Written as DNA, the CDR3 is TGTGCCTGGAGTCGCAGGGGGCTCAACTATGGCTACACCTTC. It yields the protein CAWSRRGLNYGYTF.

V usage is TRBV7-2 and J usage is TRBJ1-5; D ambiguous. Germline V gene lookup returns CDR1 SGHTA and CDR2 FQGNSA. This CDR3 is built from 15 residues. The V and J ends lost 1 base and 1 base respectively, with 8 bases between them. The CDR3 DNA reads TGTGCCAGCAGCTTAGACTCGTCCAGCAATCAGCCCCAGCATTTT. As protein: CASSLDSSSNQPQHF.

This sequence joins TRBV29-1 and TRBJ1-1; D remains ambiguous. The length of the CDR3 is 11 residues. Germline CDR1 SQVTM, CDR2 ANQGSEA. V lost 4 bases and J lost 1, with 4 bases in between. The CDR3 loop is CSVGANTEAFF. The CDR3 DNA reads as TGCAGCGTTGGAGCGAACACTGAAGCTTTCTTT.

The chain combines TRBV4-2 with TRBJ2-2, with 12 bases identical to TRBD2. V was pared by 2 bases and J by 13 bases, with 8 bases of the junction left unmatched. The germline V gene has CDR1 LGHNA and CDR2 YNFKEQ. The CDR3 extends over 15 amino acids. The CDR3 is CASSQLAGGGDMLFF. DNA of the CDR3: TGTGCCAGCAGCCAACTAGCGGGAGGGGGCGATATGCTGTTTTTT.

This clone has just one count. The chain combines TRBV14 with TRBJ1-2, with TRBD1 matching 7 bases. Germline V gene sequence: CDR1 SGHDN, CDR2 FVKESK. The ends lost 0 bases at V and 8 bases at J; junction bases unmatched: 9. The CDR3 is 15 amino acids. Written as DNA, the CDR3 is TGTGCCAGCAGCCAAGATTTCCCGGACAGGCACGGCTACACCTTC. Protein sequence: CASSQDFPDRHGYTF.

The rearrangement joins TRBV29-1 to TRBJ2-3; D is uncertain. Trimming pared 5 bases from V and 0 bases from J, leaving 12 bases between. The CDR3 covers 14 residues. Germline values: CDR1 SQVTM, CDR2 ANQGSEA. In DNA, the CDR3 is TGCAGCGTTTTCGAGGATCAGAGCACAGATACGCAGTATTTT. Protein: CSVFEDQSTDTQYF.

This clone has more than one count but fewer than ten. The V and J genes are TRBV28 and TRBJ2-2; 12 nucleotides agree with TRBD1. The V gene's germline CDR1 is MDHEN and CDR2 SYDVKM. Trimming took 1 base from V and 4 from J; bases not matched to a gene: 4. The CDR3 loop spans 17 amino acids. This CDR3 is CASSLLSGQGATGELFF. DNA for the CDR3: TGTGCCAGCAGTTTATTATCGGGACAGGGGGCCACCGGGGAGCTGTTTTTT.

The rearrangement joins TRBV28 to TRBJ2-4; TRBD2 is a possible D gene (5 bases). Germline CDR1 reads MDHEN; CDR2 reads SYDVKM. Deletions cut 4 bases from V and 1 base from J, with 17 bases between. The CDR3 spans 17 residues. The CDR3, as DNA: TGTGCCAGCAGTTCGGCGGGCATGAGGATCGCCAAAAACATTCAGTACTTC. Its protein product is CASSSAGMRIAKNIQYF.

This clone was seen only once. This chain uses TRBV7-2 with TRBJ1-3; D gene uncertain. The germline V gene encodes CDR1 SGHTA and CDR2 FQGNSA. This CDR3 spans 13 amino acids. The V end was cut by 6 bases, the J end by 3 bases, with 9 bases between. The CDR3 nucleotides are TGTGCCAGCAGATACGTCGGTGGAAACACCATATATTTT. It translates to CASRYVGGNTIYF.

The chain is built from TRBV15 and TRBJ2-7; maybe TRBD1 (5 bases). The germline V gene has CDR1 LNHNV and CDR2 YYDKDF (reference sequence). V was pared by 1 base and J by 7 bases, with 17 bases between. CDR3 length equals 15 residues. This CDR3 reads CATSRAETVPGEQYF. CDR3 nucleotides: TGTGCCACCAGCAGAGCCGAGACAGTTCCAGGAGAGCAGTACTTC.

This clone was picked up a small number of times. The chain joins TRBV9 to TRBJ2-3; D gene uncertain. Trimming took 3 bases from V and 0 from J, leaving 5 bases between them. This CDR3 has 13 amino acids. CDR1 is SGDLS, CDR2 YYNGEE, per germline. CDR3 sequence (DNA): TGTGCCAGCAGCGCCTTTAGCACAGATACGCAGTATTTT. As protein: CASSAFSTDTQYF.

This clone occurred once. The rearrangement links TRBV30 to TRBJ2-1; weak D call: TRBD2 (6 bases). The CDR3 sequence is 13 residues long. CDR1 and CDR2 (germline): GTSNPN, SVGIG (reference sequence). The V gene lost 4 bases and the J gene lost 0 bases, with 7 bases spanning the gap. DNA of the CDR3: TGTGCCTGGACACTAGCCTCCTACAATGAGCAGTTCTTC. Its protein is CAWTLASYNEQFF.

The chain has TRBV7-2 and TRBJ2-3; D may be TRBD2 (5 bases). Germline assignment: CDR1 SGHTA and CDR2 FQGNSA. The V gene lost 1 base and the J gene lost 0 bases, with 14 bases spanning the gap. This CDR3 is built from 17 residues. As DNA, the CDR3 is TGTGCCAGCAGCTTAGTTTTGAAGGACTGGAGCACAGATACGCAGTATTTT. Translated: CASSLVLKDWSTDTQYF.

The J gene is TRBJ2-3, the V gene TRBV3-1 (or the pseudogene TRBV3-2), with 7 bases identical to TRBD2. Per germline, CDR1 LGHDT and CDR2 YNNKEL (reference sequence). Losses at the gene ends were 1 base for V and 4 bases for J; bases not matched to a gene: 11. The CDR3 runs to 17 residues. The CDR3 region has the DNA TGTGCCAGCAGCCAAGTGGGTCGCGGGAGTTGGGCAGATACGCAGTATTTT. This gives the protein CASSQVGRGSWADTQYF.

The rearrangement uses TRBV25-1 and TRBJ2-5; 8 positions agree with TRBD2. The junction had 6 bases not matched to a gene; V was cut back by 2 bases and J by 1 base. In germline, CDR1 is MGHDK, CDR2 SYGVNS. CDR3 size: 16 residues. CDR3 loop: CASSEREGVAQETQYF. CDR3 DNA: TGTGCCAGCAGTGAACGGGAGGGGGTGGCCCAAGAGACCCAGTACTTC.

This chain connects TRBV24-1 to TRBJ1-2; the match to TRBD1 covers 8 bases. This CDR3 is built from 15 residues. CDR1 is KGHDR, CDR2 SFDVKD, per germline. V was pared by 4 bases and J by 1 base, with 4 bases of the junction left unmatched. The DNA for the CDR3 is TGTGCCACCAGTGACCCAGGACAGGGTAACTATGGCTACACCTTC. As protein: CATSDPGQGNYGYTF.

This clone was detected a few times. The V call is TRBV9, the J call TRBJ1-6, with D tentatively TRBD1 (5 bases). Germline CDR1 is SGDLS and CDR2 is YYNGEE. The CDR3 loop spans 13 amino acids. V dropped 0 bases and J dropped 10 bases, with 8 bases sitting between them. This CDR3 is CASSVEGNSPLHF. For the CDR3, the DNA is TGTGCCAGCAGCGTAGAGGGGAACTCACCCCTCCACTTT.

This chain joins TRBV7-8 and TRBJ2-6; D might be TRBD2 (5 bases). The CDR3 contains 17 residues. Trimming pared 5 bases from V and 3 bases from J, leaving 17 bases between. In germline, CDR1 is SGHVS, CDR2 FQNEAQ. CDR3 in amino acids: CASSLRVVGSGANVLTF. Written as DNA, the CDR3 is TGTGCCAGCAGCCTTAGGGTTGTGGGGAGTGGGGCCAACGTCCTGACTTTC.